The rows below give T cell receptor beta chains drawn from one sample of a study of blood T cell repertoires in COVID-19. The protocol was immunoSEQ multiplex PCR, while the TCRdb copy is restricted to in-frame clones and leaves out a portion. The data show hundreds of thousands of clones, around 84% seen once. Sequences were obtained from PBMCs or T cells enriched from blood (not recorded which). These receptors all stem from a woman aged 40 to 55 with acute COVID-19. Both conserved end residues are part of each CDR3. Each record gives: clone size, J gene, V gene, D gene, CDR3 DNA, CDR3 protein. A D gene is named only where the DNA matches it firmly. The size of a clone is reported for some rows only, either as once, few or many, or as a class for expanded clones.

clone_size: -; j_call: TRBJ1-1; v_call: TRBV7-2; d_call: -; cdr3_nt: TGTGCCAGCAGCTTAGACAGGCCTTATGAAGCTTTCTTT; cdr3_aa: CASSLDRPYEAFF
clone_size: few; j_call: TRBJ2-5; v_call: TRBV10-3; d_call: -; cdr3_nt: TGTGCCATCAGTGAGGAGGGAGCTACGACCCAGTACTTC; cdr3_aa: CAISEEGATTQYF
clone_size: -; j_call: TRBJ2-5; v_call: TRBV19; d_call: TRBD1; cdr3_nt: TGTGCCAGTAGGAGACAGGGGCTGTATCAAGAGACCCAGTACTTC; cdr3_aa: CASRRQGLYQETQYF
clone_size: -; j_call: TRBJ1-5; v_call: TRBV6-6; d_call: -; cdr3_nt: TGTGCCAGCAGTTACGCGGGGGCCCGAAACAATCAGCCCCAGCATTTT; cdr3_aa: CASSYAGARNNQPQHF
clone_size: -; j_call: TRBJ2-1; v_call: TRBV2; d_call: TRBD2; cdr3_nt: TGTGCCAGCAGGCGACTAGCGGCCAACGGTGAGCAGTTCTTC; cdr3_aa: CASRRLAANGEQFF
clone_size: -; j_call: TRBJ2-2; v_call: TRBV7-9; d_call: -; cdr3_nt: TGTGCCAGCAGCTGGCATGCGCAGGGGTCCCTCCGAGGGACCGGGGAGCTGTTTTTT; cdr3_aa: CASSWHAQGSLRGTGELFF
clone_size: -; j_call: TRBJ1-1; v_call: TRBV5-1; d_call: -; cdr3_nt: TGCGCCAGCAGCTTGGCCGCCGGGGTGACTGAAGCTTTCTTT; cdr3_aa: CASSLAAGVTEAFF
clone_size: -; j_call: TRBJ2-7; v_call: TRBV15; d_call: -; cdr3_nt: TGTGCCACCAGCAGAGACCCAGGGTCCTACGAGCAGTACTTC; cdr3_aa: CATSRDPGSYEQYF
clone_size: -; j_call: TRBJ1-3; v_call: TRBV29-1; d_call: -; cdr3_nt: TGCAGCGTTGGACAGAACTCTGGAAACACCATATATTTT; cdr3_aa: CSVGQNSGNTIYF
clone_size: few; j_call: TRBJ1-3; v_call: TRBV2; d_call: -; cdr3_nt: TGTGCCAGCAGAACAGGGTTTCCTGGAAACACCATATATTTT; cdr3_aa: CASRTGFPGNTIYF
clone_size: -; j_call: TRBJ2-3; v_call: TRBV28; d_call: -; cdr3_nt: TGTGCCAGCAGTTTGAGGGGGGGGTTAGATACGCAGTATTTT; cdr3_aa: CASSLRGGLDTQYF
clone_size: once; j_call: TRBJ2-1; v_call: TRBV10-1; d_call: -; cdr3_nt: TGCGCCCCGAAGGCAGGGGTTTATAATGAGCAGTTCTTC; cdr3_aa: CAPKAGVYNEQFF
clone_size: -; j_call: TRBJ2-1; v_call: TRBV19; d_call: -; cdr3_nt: TGTGCCAGTAGTTTCCGGGACAAGCAGTTCTTC; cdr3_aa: CASSFRDKQFF
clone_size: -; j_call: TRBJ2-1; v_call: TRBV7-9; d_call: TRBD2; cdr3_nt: TGTGCCAGCAGCGGAGCCTCGGGGGGCTCCTACAATGAGCAGTTCTTC; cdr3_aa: CASSGASGGSYNEQFF
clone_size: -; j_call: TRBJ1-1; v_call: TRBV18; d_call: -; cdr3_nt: TGTGCCAGCTCACCTGACAGCATTTTGAACACTGAAGCTTTCTTT; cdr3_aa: CASSPDSILNTEAFF
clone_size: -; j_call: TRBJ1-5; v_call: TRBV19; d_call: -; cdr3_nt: TGTGCCAGTAGTATAGGGAGGGTAGATCAGCCCCAGCATTTT; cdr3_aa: CASSIGRVDQPQHF
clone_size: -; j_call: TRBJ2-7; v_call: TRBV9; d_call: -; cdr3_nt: TGTGCCAGCAGCGTAGAGGGGCGCTACGAGCAGTACTTC; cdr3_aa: CASSVEGRYEQYF
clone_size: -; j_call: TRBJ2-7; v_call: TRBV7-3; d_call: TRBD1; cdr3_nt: TGTGCCAGCAGCTTACGCGGACAGGCCCACGAGCAGTACTTC; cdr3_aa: CASSLRGQAHEQYF
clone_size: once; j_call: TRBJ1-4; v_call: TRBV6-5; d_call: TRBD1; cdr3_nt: TGTGCCAGCAGACAGGGGGCAAGAGAAAAACTGTTTTTT; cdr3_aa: CASRQGAREKLFF
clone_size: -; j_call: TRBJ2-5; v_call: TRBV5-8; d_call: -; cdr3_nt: TGTGCCAGCAGCATTATCGGGACTCCTTACTTC; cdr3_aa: CASSIIGTPYF
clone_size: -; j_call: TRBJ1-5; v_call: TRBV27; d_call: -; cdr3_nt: TGTGCCAGCAGTCAGGGTTCTCAGCCCCAGCATTTT; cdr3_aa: CASSQGSQPQHF
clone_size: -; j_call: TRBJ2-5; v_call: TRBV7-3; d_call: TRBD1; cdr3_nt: TGTGCCAGCAGCCCCCGGCCGGGACAGGGAGAGACCCAGTACTTC; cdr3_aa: CASSPRPGQGETQYF
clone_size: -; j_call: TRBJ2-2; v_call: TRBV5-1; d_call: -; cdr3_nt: TGCGCCAGCAGCTTTCTCGGGGGGAACACCGGGGAGCTGTTTTTT; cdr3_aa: CASSFLGGNTGELFF
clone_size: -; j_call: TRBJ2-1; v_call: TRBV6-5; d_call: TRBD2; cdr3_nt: TGTGCCAGTCGGGGAGGGGCCCCCTGGGGGAATGAGCAGTTCTTC; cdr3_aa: CASRGGAPWGNEQFF
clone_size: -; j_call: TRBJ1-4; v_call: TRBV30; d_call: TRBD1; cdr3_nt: TGTGCCTGGAGTAAGAGTGTTACCGGGACAGGCCTATTTGCAACTAATGAAAAACTGTTTTTT; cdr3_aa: CAWSKSVTGTGLFATNEKLFF
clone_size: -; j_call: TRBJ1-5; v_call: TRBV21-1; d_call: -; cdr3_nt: TGTGCCAGCAGCAAGGTCCGGGGGGTGGGCAGGGTGCCAGAGCAGGATCAGCCCCAGCATTTT; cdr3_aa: CASSKVRGVGRVPEQDQPQHF
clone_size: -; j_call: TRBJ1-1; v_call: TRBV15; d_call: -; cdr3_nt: TGTGCCACCAGCAGAGAACGGGGCAGGGGGAACACTGAAGCTTTCTTT; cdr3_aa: CATSRERGRGNTEAFF
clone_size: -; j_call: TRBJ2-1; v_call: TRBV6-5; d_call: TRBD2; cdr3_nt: TGTGCCAGCAGTTACCCCAGCGGGATACGCGACAATGAGCAGTTCTTC; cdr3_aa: CASSYPSGIRDNEQFF
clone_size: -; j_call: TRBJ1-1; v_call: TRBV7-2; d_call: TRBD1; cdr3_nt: TGTGCCAGCCGACCAACAGGGGGTGACACTGAAGCTTTCTTT; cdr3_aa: CASRPTGGDTEAFF
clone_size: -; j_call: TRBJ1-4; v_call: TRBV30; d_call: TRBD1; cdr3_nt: TGTGCCTGGAGACAGGGGGGGACAGAAAAACTGTTTTTT; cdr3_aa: CAWRQGGTEKLFF
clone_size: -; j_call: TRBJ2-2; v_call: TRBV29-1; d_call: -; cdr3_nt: TGCAGCGTTGAATTATCAGGGTGGCACGGGGAGCTGTTTTTT; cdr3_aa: CSVELSGWHGELFF
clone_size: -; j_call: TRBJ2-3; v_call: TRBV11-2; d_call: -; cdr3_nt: TGTGCCAGCAGCTTAGCTGGGCCAGATACGCAGTATTTT; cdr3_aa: CASSLAGPDTQYF
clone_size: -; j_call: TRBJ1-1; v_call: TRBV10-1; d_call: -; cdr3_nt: TGCGCCAGCAGGGACTCCGGGGGGACTGAAGCTTTCTTT; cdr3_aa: CASRDSGGTEAFF
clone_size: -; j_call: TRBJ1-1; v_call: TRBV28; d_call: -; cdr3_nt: TGTGCCAGCAGTTTAGGTTCAAACAGGGCGGTTTTCTTT; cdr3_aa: CASSLGSNRAVFF
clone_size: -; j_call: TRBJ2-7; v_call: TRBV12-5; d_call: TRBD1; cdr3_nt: TGTGCTAGTGGTCCTGGGACAGGGGGGTACGAGCAGTACTTC; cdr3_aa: CASGPGTGGYEQYF
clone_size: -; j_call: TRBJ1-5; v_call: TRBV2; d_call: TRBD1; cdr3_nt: TGTGCCAGCAGTGAACAACAGGGGAGCAATCAGCCCCAGCATTTT; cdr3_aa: CASSEQQGSNQPQHF
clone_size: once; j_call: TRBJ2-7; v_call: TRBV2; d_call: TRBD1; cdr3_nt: TGTGCCAGCAGTGAATCGAACAGGGGGAACGAGCAGTACTTC; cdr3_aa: CASSESNRGNEQYF
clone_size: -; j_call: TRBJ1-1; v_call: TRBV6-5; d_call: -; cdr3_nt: TGTGCCAGCAGTTACCCCTTTACCGGGAGGAACACTGAAGCTTTCTTT; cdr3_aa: CASSYPFTGRNTEAFF
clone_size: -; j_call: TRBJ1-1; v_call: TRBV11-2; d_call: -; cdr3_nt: TGTGCCAGCAGCTTAGATCTAGGGGCCACTGAAGCTTTCTTT; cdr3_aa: CASSLDLGATEAFF
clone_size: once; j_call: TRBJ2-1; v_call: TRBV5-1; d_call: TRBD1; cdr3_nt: TGCGCCAGCAGCGTGGGGGACAGGGCGGTCAATGAGCAGTTCTTC; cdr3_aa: CASSVGDRAVNEQFF
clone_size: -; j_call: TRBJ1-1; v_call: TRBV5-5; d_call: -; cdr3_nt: TGTGCCAGCAGCTTGGGGCAGGTAGAAGCTTTCTTT; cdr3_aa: CASSLGQVEAFF
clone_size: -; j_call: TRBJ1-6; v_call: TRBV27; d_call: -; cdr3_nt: TGTGCCAGCAGCCCCGCCACCTGGGCGTCACCCCTCCACTTT; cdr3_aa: CASSPATWASPLHF
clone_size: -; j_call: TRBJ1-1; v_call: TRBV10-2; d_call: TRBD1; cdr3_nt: TGCGCCAGCAGAGCAGGGGGCGGCGCGGAGGGTGCTTTCTTT; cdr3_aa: CASRAGGGAEGAFF
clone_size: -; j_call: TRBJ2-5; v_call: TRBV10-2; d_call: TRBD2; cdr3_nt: TGCGCCAGCTCGATATCTAGCGGGGGGACGGAGACCCAGTACTTC; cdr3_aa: CASSISSGGTETQYF
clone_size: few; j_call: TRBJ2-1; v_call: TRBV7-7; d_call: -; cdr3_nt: TGTGCTAGCAGCTTGCGACAGGACCTTGGTATGAATGAGCAGTTCTTC; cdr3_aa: CASSLRQDLGMNEQFF
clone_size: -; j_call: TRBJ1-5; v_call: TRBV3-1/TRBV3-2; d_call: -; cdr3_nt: TGTGCCAGCAGCCAATCAGGGTGGAACAATCAGCCCCAGCATTTT; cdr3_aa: CASSQSGWNNQPQHF
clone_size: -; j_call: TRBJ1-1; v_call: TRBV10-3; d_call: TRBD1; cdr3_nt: TGTGCCATCAGTGAGTTGACAGGGGTTGAAGCTTTCTTT; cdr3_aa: CAISELTGVEAFF
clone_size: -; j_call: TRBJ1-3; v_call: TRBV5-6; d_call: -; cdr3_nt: TGTGCCAGCAGCTTGTCAGGAGGAAGCTCTGGAAACACCATATATTTT; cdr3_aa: CASSLSGGSSGNTIYF
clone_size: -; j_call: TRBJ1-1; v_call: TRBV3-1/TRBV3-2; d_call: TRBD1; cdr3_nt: TGTGCCTCGACAGGGAAGGGGAACACTGAAGCTTTCTTT; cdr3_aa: CASTGKGNTEAFF
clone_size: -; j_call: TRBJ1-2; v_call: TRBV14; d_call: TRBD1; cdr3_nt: TGTGCCAGCAGCCCCTCAGGGGGCTATGGCTACACCTTC; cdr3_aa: CASSPSGGYGYTF
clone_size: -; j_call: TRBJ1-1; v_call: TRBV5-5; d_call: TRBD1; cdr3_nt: TGTGCCAGCAGCCTAACTAACAGGGGCGAAGCTTTCTTT; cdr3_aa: CASSLTNRGEAFF
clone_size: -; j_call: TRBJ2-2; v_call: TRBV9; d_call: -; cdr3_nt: TGTGCCAGCAGCGTCGGTTTGCCGAACACCGGGGAGCTGTTTTTT; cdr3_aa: CASSVGLPNTGELFF
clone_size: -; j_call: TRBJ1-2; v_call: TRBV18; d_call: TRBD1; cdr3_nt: TGTGCCAGCTCAACAGACAGGGCAGGCGGCTACACCTTC; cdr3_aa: CASSTDRAGGYTF
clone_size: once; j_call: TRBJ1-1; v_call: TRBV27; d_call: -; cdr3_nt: TGTGCCAGCCGTCTCTCGGCCAGGCAGGTTAACACTGAAGCTTTCTTT; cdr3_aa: CASRLSARQVNTEAFF
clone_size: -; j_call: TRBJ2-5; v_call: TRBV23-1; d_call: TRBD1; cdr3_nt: TGCGCCAGCAGTCAATCGAGGACAGGGCAAGAGACCCAGTACTTC; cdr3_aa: CASSQSRTGQETQYF
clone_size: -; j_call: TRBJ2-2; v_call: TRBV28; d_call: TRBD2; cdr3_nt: TGTGCCAGCAGATCTAGGACTAGCCCGATTGGGGGCACCGGGGAGCTGTTTTTT; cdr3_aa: CASRSRTSPIGGTGELFF
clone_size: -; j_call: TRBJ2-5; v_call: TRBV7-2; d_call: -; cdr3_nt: TGTGCCAGCAGCTTATCGCAGGGCCAGGAGACCCAGTACTTC; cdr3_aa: CASSLSQGQETQYF